This entry lists 22 T cell receptor beta chains sequenced from one sample in a study of ipilimumab plus nivolumab after autologous stem cell transplantation. Measured with immunoSEQ multiplex PCR; TCRdb has only the in-frame clones, and not every one. Of about 16,000 clones in the sample, 65% to 75% were seen once. Sequenced here: PBMCs, sampled in a trial of ipilimumab plus nivolumab as post-transplant consolidation. These receptors originate from a male donor with diffuse large B-cell lymphoma.

Only a few counts were recorded for this clone. The rearrangement links TRBV11-3 to TRBJ2-7, with 7 bases fitting TRBD2. The CDR3 has 15 residues. Germline V gene data show CDR1 as SGHNT and CDR2 as YENEEA. V lost 7 bases, J lost 4 bases, and 13 bases stayed unmatched. The DNA for the CDR3 is TGTGCCAGCACATCACGGCAGCAGGGAGGGTACGAGCAGTACTTC. Translation: CASTSRQQGGYEQYF.

Points on this clone: A much more abundant neighbour one base away suggests this may be a read error. The chain combines TRBV9 with TRBJ1-1, with 10 bases fitting TRBD1. Germline lookup yields CDR1 SGDLS and CDR2 YYNGEE. The CDR3 loop spans 15 amino acids. The CDR3 coding sequence is TGTACCAGCAGCGTAGGGACAGGGGCGAACACTGAAGCTTTCTTT. Translating gives CTSSVGTGANTEAFF.

The rearrangement uses TRBV7-8 and TRBJ2-5; D perhaps matches TRBD2 (6 bases). The CDR3 has 15 amino acids. Germline-derived CDR1 and CDR2 are SGHVS and FQNEAQ. V was trimmed by 0 bases and J by 4 bases, leaving 12 bases between them. This chain's CDR3 is CASSLAPGVGETQYF. The CDR3 DNA is TGTGCCAGCAGCTTAGCGCCGGGGGTCGGAGAGACCCAGTACTTC. Filled out from reference TRBV7-8 and TRBJ2-5, the complete variable domain reads GAGVSQSPRYKVAKRGQDVALRCDPISGHVSLFWYQQALGQGPEFLTYFQNEAQLDKSGLPSDRFFAERPEGSVSTLKIQRTQQEDSAVYLCASSLAPGVGETQYFGPGTRLLVL.

The chain uses TRBV27 and TRBJ2-1; D remains ambiguous. Trimming took off 8 bases at V and 9 bases at J, with 17 bases between the two ends. The CDR3 totals 13 residues. Germline-derived CDR1 and CDR2 are MNHEY and SMNVEV (reference sequence). The CDR3 loop is CASGPDAYAEQFF. The CDR3 nucleotides read TGTGCCAGCGGACCAGACGCCTACGCTGAGCAGTTCTTC.

The chain carries TRBV5-5 and TRBJ2-2, with 8 bases lining up with TRBD1. This CDR3 contains 17 residues. Germline V CDR1 and CDR2: SGHKS, YYEKEE (reference sequence). V trimming: 4 bases; J trimming: 3 bases; junction bases outside the gene matches: 11. The CDR3 here is CASSRPSDRVDTGELFF. The DNA of the CDR3 is TGTGCCAGCAGCCGTCCTTCGGACAGGGTGGACACCGGGGAGCTGTTTTTT.

This clone was detected only a few times. The rearrangement links TRBV19 to TRBJ2-5; possibly TRBD2 for D (5 bases). Germline values: CDR1 LNHDA, CDR2 SQIVND (reference sequence). The CDR3 is 13 amino acids. Deletions cut 5 bases from V and 4 bases from J, with 11 bases between. The DNA for the CDR3 is TGTGCCAGTAGTTACAGACTAAGAGAGACCCAGTACTTC. This sequence encodes CASSYRLRETQYF.

The rearrangement uses TRBV2 and TRBJ1-3, with TRBD1 as a possible D gene (6 bases). Germline CDR1 is SNHLY and CDR2 is FYNNEI. Trimming took off 3 bases at V and 4 bases at J, with 10 bases between the two ends. The CDR3 extends over 14 amino acids. The CDR3 sequence is CASSEGARGNTIYF. For the CDR3, the DNA is TGTGCCAGCAGTGAGGGGGCGCGGGGAAACACCATATATTTT.

This clone came up a few times. The chain combines TRBV11-2 with TRBJ1-1; D not resolved. Trimming left V 5 bases short and J 0 bases short, with 13 bases between. This CDR3 has 15 amino acids. In germline, CDR1 is SGHAT, CDR2 FQNNGV. CDR3 bases: TGTGCCAGCAGCCCCGCTGGCTCTCTGAACACTGAAGCTTTCTTT. Its translation is CASSPAGSLNTEAFF.

The genes are TRBV5-1 and TRBJ2-1, with 9 bases fitting TRBD2. Germline assignment: CDR1 SGHRS and CDR2 YFSETQ. This CDR3 contains 14 residues. The J segment lost 9 bases and the V segment lost 2 bases, leaving 6 bases of the junction unmatched. The CDR3 coding sequence is TGCGCCAGCAGCTTCCCATCTAGCGGGACTGAGCAGTTCTTC. Protein product: CASSFPSSGTEQFF.

CDR3 sequence: CASSDSSDRLYGYTF. In nucleotides, the CDR3 is TGTGCCAGCAGTGACTCCTCAGACAGGCTCTATGGCTACACCTTC. The gene calls are TRBV6-4 and TRBJ1-2, with a tentative D call TRBD1 (6 bases). Germline V gives CDR1 MRHNA, CDR2 SNTAGT. The CDR3 contains 15 residues. Trimming removed 0 bases from V and 4 bases from J, with 12 bases in between.

This chain connects TRBV2 to TRBJ1-1; TRBD1 aligns across 9 bases. V was pared by 6 bases and J by 9 bases, with 8 bases of the junction left unmatched. This CDR3 comprises 13 residues. Germline values: CDR1 SNHLY, CDR2 FYNNEI. The CDR3 DNA is TGTGCCAGCAGACCGACAGGGGGAGGTAAAGCTTTCTTT. Amino acids: CASRPTGGGKAFF.

In this sample, this clone turned up many times. The chain links TRBV9 to TRBJ2-5, with a weak D call TRBD1 (6 bases). The CDR3 runs to 15 residues. V was shortened by 4 bases and J by 5 bases, with 18 bases between the two germline ends. Germline values: CDR1 SGDLS, CDR2 YYNGEE. CDR3 in amino acids: CASSLDGTPGETQYF. The DNA of the CDR3 is TGTGCCAGCAGCTTAGACGGGACACCGGGGGAGACCCAGTACTTC. The whole variable domain, filled in from reference TRBV9 and TRBJ2-5, reads DSGVTQTPKHLITATGQRVTLRCSPRSGDLSVYWYQQSLDQGLQFLIQYYNGEERAKGNILERFSAQQFPDLHSELNLSSLELGDSALYFCASSLDGTPGETQYFGPGTRLLVL.

As to this clone: Other DNA sequences of this sample code for an identical CDR3. V and J are TRBV13 and TRBJ1-5; TRBD1 matches 8 bases. Germline V gives CDR1 PRHDT, CDR2 FYEKMQ (reference sequence). The CDR3 length is 15 residues. After removal of 0 bases from V and 6 bases from J, the junction contained 4 bases not matched to a gene. The CDR3 spells CASSLGRGRGQPQHF. The CDR3 bases are TGTGCCAGCAGCTTAGGCAGGGGGCGCGGTCAGCCCCAGCATTTT.

The chain is built from TRBV30 and TRBJ2-7, with D possibly being TRBD1 (5 bases). Germline CDR1 GTSNPN, CDR2 SVGIG (reference sequence). CDR3 length: 11 residues. V gave up 6 bases and J gave up 3 bases, with 9 bases separating them. The CDR3 DNA is TGTGCCTGCTCAGGGAACTACGAGCAGTACTTC. Translated, it gives CACSGNYEQYF.

In this sample, this clone turned up a few times. The chain carries TRBV29-1 and TRBJ2-7; 7 bases fit TRBD2. CDR3 size: 15 residues. Germline CDR1 reads SQVTM; CDR2 reads ANQGSEA. Trimming removed 6 bases from V and 3 bases from J; junction bases left unmatched: 14. The CDR3 DNA follows: TGCAGCGTCCTTCTTTCGGCGGGGGAAGGCTACGAGCAGTACTTC. Its protein is CSVLLSAGEGYEQYF.

The V gene is TRBV19, the J gene TRBJ2-1; 8 positions agree with TRBD1. The CDR3 sequence is 15 residues long. Germline V gene sequence: CDR1 LNHDA, CDR2 SQIVND (reference sequence). V trimming: 0 bases; J trimming: 7 bases; junction bases outside the gene matches: 5. The CDR3 coding sequence is TGTGCCAGTAGTATAGATCGAACAGGGGGGAATGAGCAGTTCTTC. Translated: CASSIDRTGGNEQFF.

This chain links TRBV5-1 with TRBJ2-3; TRBD2 agrees at 7 bases. Per the germline V gene, CDR1 is SGHRS and CDR2 is YFSETQ. The CDR3 sequence is 15 residues long. With 4 bases clipped from V and 6 bases from J, the junction kept 11 bases outside the gene matches. CDR3 nucleotide sequence: TGCGCCAGCAGCCCGGGACTAACGATCTCTGATACGCAGTATTTT. Translating it yields CASSPGLTISDTQYF.

The gene calls are TRBV4-1 and TRBJ2-7, with no clear D. Deletions cut 4 bases from V and 0 bases from J, with 10 bases between. CDR1 and CDR2 from the germline V gene are MGHRA and YSYEKL. CDR3 length: 14 residues. DNA of the CDR3: TGCGCCAGCAGCCCCACCGAGGTCTCCTACGAGCAGTACTTC. Residues: CASSPTEVSYEQYF.

This clone has just a few counts. The chain has TRBV7-6 and TRBJ1-4, with D possibly being TRBD1 (6 bases). The CDR3 is made up of 16 amino acids. The germline gives CDR1 SGHVS, CDR2 FNYEAQ. Trimming stripped 4 bases from V and 8 bases from J, with 20 bases between. CDR3 amino acids: CASSSSRGGFFEKLFF. The CDR3 bases are TGTGCCAGCAGCTCCTCGCGAGGGGGGTTTTTCGAAAAACTGTTTTTT.

This clone occurred a few times. This chain connects TRBV2 to TRBJ1-2, with D uncertain. The CDR3 loop spans 9 amino acids. Germline loops: CDR1 SNHLY, CDR2 FYNNEI. The V and J ends lost 10 bases and 8 bases respectively, with 8 bases between them. The CDR3: CANLTGYTF. Here the CDR3 DNA reads TGTGCCAACTTAACCGGCTACACCTTC.

The chain has TRBV28 and TRBJ1-1; a possible D gene is TRBD1 (5 bases). Germline V gene data show CDR1 as MDHEN and CDR2 as SYDVKM. V gave up 1 base and J gave up 1 base, with 10 bases separating them. The CDR3 contains 15 residues. This CDR3 is CASSLFGRANTEAFF. The CDR3 nucleotides read TGTGCCAGCAGTTTATTTGGCAGGGCGAACACTGAAGCTTTCTTT.

The V gene is TRBV11-2, the J gene TRBJ1-2; no clear D gene. CDR1 and CDR2 from the germline V gene are SGHAT and FQNNGV. V was cut by 2 bases and J by 6 bases, with 16 bases left in between. This CDR3 is 15 amino acids long. CDR3 loop: CASSLFNGRKNGYTF. The DNA of the CDR3 is TGTGCCAGCAGCTTATTCAACGGGAGGAAGAATGGCTACACCTTC.